This entry features one T cell receptor beta chain sequence. Antigen: not known. The investigators amplified TCR beta CDR3 regions from RNA transcripts. The primer set for the first-round RT-PCR of the TCR CDR3 was HTBI. A single record per CDR3 protein comes from TCRdb applying MiXCR to the multiplex PCR reads. The sample holds about 580,000 distinct CDR3 sequences, 46% seen once. Germline V lookup: CDR1 MDHEN, CDR2 SYDVKM. The CDR3 spans 14 residues. Trimming shortened V by 6 bases and J by 7 bases, and 19 bases separated the two germline ends. This specimen comes from a study of T cells in Graves' hyperthyroidism and ophthalmopathy. Findings and limits, study-wide: Most clonotypes expanded in thyroid above 0.001 were likewise present in blood.

This chain links TRBV28 with TRBJ2-7; weak D call: TRBD2 (6 bases). This sequence was found in a woman between 18 and 29 years old with Graves' hyperthyroidism. The material sequenced was peripheral blood or thyroid tissue (not recorded which). The CDR3 sequence: CASRSLAGSREQYF. The CDR3 DNA follows: TGTGCCAGCAGGTCATTGGCGGGATCGCGGGAGCAGTACTTC. The entire variable domain, with the rest obtained from reference TRBV28 and TRBJ2-7, is as follows: DVKVTQSSRYLVKRTGEKVFLECVQDMDHENMFWYRQDPGLGLRLIYFSYDVKMKEKGDIPEGYSVSREKKERFSLILESASTNQTSMYLCASRSLAGSREQYFGPGTRLTVT.